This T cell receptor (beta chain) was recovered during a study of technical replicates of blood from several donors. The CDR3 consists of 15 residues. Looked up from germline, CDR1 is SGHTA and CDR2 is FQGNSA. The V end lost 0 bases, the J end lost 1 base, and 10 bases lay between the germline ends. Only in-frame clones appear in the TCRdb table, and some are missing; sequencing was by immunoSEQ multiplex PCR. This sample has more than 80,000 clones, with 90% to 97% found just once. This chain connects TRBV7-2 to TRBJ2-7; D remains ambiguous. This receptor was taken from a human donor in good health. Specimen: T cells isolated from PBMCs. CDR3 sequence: CASSLAPGFSYEQYF. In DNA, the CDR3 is TGTGCCAGCAGCTTAGCGCCGGGTTTTTCCTACGAGCAGTACTTC.